This TCR beta chain was recovered during a study of OX40 agonist ivuxolimab in advanced cancers. Germline assignment: CDR1 SGHNT and CDR2 YYREEE (reference sequence). This CDR3 comprises 15 residues. The V gene end was trimmed by 4 bases and the J gene end by 1 base; junction bases not matched to a gene: 3. Notes on the study in general: Average numbers of expanded clones were greater in CD8+ T cells than in CD4+. At doses 0.1 to 3.0 mg/kg, CD4+ and CD8+ clones expanded.

The table came from immunoSEQ multiplex PCR; TCRdb's copy has only in-frame clones and leaves some out. The sample records over 25,000 clones, over 60% being singletons. Baseline, cycle 4 day 1, and cycle 7 day 1 were the blood sampling points. A note on this clone: No antigen is known for it.

This specimen was CD4+ or CD8+ T cells sorted from blood, taken in a trial of the OX40 agonist ivuxolimab. The chain links TRBV5-4 to TRBJ2-4, with 9 bases fitting TRBD2. The clonotype was recovered from an adult with an advanced solid tumor such as melanoma, head and neck, liver or kidney cancer. CDR3 in DNA: TGTGCCAGCAGCAACACTAGCGGGGCCAAAAACATTCAGTACTTC. Translating it yields CASSNTSGAKNIQYF.